This entry lists 27 T cell receptor beta chains sequenced from one sample in a study of T cell responses to AZD1222 COVID-19 vaccine. Assay: immunoSEQ multiplex PCR; the TCRdb copy retains only in-frame clones and omits some. The sample carries some 150,000 clones, more than 85% recorded once. Here the sequenced sample was peripheral blood, taken on day 0 of AZD1222 vaccination. These TCRs come from an adult in good health.

V and J are TRBV10-2 and TRBJ2-3; TRBD2 matches at 7 bases. The CDR3 is made up of 14 amino acids. V shed 6 bases, J shed 5 bases, and the junction held 8 bases outside the gene matches. Germline V gene sequence: CDR1 WSHSY, CDR2 SAAADI. The CDR3 nucleotides are TGCGCCAGCAGGCGGGCGGGAGTGTTAGATACGCAGTATTTT. This translates into CASRRAGVLDTQYF.

The DNA for the CDR3 is TGTGCCAGTAGTATAGATCAGTGGCGGGAGAACAATGAGCAGTTCTTC. Protein: CASSIDQWRENNEQFF. J is TRBJ2-1 and V is TRBV19; TRBD2 matches 7 bases. This CDR3 is 16 amino acids long. The V gene's germline CDR1 is LNHDA and CDR2 SQIVND (reference sequence). V was pared by 0 bases and J by 5 bases, with 7 bases of the junction left unmatched.

Remarks on this clone: Other DNA sequences in the same sample also yield this CDR3. The chain has TRBV5-1 and TRBJ2-5; no definite D call. Per germline, CDR1 SGHRS and CDR2 YFSETQ. The CDR3 has 11 amino acids. With 3 bases removed from V and 2 bases from J, the gap between germline ends came to 2 bases. The CDR3 DNA is TGCGCCAGCAGCTCTCAAGAGACCCAGTACTTC. This gives the protein CASSSQETQYF.

The chain employs TRBV20-1 and TRBJ1-5; D might be TRBD1 (6 bases). The CDR3 consists of 16 residues. Per the germline V gene, CDR1 is DFQATT and CDR2 is SNEGSKA (reference sequence). The V end lost 3 bases, the J end lost 2 bases, and 17 bases lay between the germline ends. This CDR3 is CSASSLGAMGNQPQHF. In nucleotides, the CDR3 is TGCAGTGCTAGTTCTCTGGGGGCGATGGGCAATCAGCCCCAGCATTTT.

V usage is TRBV30 and J usage is TRBJ2-3; D is unclear. V was pared by 4 bases and J by 4 bases, with 9 bases between. Looked up from germline, CDR1 is GTSNPN and CDR2 is SVGIG (reference sequence). CDR3 length: 12 amino acids. The CDR3 protein is CAWTSEADTQYF. In DNA, the CDR3 is TGTGCCTGGACCAGCGAAGCAGATACGCAGTATTTT.

This sequence joins TRBV7-9 and TRBJ1-1, with D tentatively TRBD1 (5 bases). CDR3 size: 13 residues. V lost 2 bases and J lost 6, with 10 bases in between. The germline V gene encodes CDR1 SEHNR and CDR2 FQNEAQ (reference sequence). The chain's CDR3 is CASSLSSGPEAFF. The CDR3 DNA follows: TGTGCCAGCAGCTTATCTTCAGGGCCTGAAGCTTTCTTT.

CDR3 nucleotides: TGCGCCAGCAGCCTGTCACAGGGGAGCCACGAGCAGTACTTC. It is translated as CASSLSQGSHEQYF. The chain couples TRBV5-1 to TRBJ2-7; TRBD1 agrees at 7 bases. CDR1 is SGHRS and CDR2 is YFSETQ in the germline V gene. CDR3 length: 14 amino acids. The ends lost 4 bases at V and 5 bases at J; junction bases unmatched: 9.

V gene TRBV28 combines with J gene TRBJ1-5; weak D call: TRBD1 (6 bases). CDR1 and CDR2 (germline): MDHEN, SYDVKM. This CDR3 has 15 amino acids. V was trimmed by 3 bases and J by 6 bases, leaving 15 bases between them. The CDR3 DNA reads TGTGCCAGCAGTTTGCAGGGGAGAGACACTCAGCCCCAGCATTTT. Its translation is CASSLQGRDTQPQHF.

V is TRBV10-1 and J is TRBJ1-6; 7 bases are shared with TRBD1. Germline CDR1 reads WNHNN; CDR2 reads SYGVQD (reference sequence). V shed 3 bases and J 10 bases; nucleotides not matched to a gene: 6. CDR3 length: 14 residues. CDR3 region: CASSERTGDSPLHF. The CDR3 DNA reads TGCGCCAGCAGTGAAAGGACAGGAGACTCACCCCTCCACTTT.

This chain joins TRBV5-6 and TRBJ2-5; D ambiguous. V gave up 0 bases and J gave up 0 bases, with 3 bases separating them. The CDR3 loop spans 13 amino acids. Germline V gene lookup returns CDR1 SGHDT and CDR2 YYEEEE. CDR3 sequence: CASSLAHQETQYF. DNA of the CDR3: TGTGCCAGCAGCTTGGCGCACCAAGAGACCCAGTACTTC.

The rearrangement joins TRBV7-8 to TRBJ2-1, with 11 bases aligning to TRBD2. Germline V gene sequence: CDR1 SGHVS, CDR2 FQNEAQ. CDR3 length: 16 amino acids. With 2 bases clipped from V and 8 bases from J, the junction kept 8 bases outside the gene matches. Here the CDR3 reads CASSLPWLSGRDEQFF. In DNA, the CDR3 is TGTGCCAGCAGCTTACCCTGGCTTAGCGGGAGGGATGAGCAGTTCTTC.

The CDR3, as DNA: TGTGCCAGCAGTTTTGGGTTGGTGGGAAGGGTTGGTATAACCAAAAACATTCAGTACTTC. Translation gives CASSFGLVGRVGITKNIQYF. The chain has TRBV28 and TRBJ2-4; D call uncertain. V was cut by 3 bases and J by 2 bases, with 26 bases left in between. The CDR3 is 20 amino acids. Germline assignment: CDR1 MDHEN and CDR2 SYDVKM.

The J gene is TRBJ1-2, the V gene TRBV19; D ambiguous. The V gene's germline CDR1 is LNHDA and CDR2 SQIVND (reference sequence). Trimming pared 5 bases from V and 3 bases from J, leaving 13 bases between. The CDR3 is 14 amino acids. CDR3 protein: CASSYSLNHYGYTF. CDR3 sequence (DNA): TGTGCCAGTAGTTACAGCCTAAACCACTATGGCTACACCTTC.

CDR3 in DNA: TGTGCCAGCAGCTCCCGGGGGGGACAGGGAAAGAACACTGAAGCTTTCTTT. Protein product: CASSSRGGQGKNTEAFF. The chain links TRBV7-9 to TRBJ1-1; 9 bases are a match to TRBD1. The junction had 10 bases not matched to a gene; V was cut back by 4 bases and J by 1 base. The CDR3 is 17 amino acids. The germline V gene has CDR1 SEHNR and CDR2 FQNEAQ (reference sequence).

The V call is TRBV3-1 (or the pseudogene TRBV3-2), the J call TRBJ1-1; D possibly corresponds to TRBD1 (5 bases). V was pared by 2 bases and J by 1 base, with 14 bases between. Germline V CDR1 and CDR2: LGHDT, YNNKEL (reference sequence). CDR3 length: 16 residues. The CDR3 reads CASSQRLQGPNTEAFF. The CDR3 DNA follows: TGTGCCAGCAGCCAACGCCTCCAGGGCCCGAACACTGAAGCTTTCTTT.

The chain links TRBV5-1 to TRBJ2-3; the D gene is possibly TRBD1 (5 bases). Germline lookup yields CDR1 SGHRS and CDR2 YFSETQ. V lost 0 bases and J lost 5, with 13 bases in between. The CDR3 loop spans 15 amino acids. CDR3 sequence: CASSLGQGSGDTQYF. The CDR3 DNA reads TGCGCCAGCAGCTTGGGGCAGGGTTCTGGAGATACGCAGTATTTT. Combining the CDR3 with reference TRBV5-1 and TRBJ2-3 gives the whole variable domain KAGVTQTPRYLIKTRGQQVTLSCSPISGHRSVSWYQQTPGQGLQFLFEYFSETQRNKGNFPGRFSGRQFSNSRSEMNVSTLELGDSALYLCASSLGQGSGDTQYFGPGTRLTVL.

This chain connects TRBV19 to TRBJ1-2; D remains ambiguous. Looked up from germline, CDR1 is LNHDA and CDR2 is SQIVND (reference sequence). With 4 bases removed from V and 8 bases from J, the gap between germline ends came to 17 bases. The CDR3 length is 14 residues. CDR3 DNA sequence: TGTGCCAGTAGTAACAAGGTGGGCCCGCTGGGCTACACCTTC. This encodes CASSNKVGPLGYTF.

V usage is TRBV19 and J usage is TRBJ2-2; D is perhaps TRBD2 (6 bases). The CDR3 has 16 amino acids. Germline values: CDR1 LNHDA, CDR2 SQIVND (reference sequence). Trimming removed 4 bases from V and 2 bases from J, with 14 bases in between. The CDR3 DNA follows: TGTGCCAGTAGTAGGGACTGGGCAGAAAACACCGGGGAGCTGTTTTTT. It specifies CASSRDWAENTGELFF. Drawing the rest from reference TRBV19 and TRBJ2-2, the complete variable domain is DGGITQSPKYLFRKEGQNVTLSCEQNLNHDAMYWYRQDPGQGLRLIYYSQIVNDFQKGDIAEGYSVSREKKESFPLTVTSAQKNPTAFYLCASSRDWAENTGELFFGEGSRLTVL.

This chain connects TRBV4-1 to TRBJ2-1; 14 positions match TRBD2. Germline-derived CDR1 and CDR2 are MGHRA and YSYEKL. The CDR3 has 17 residues. V lost 3 bases and J lost 9; bases outside the gene matches: 10. As DNA, the CDR3 is TGCGCCAGCAGCCACGGGACTAGCGGGAGCCCCCATGGTGAGCAGTTCTTC. It encodes CASSHGTSGSPHGEQFF.

This sequence joins TRBV15 and TRBJ1-2; 7 bases fit TRBD1. CDR3 size: 14 residues. The V gene's germline CDR1 is LNHNV and CDR2 YYDKDF (reference sequence). The junction had 12 bases not matched to a gene; V was cut back by 0 bases and J by 14 bases. The CDR3 region is CATSRDIGQALPTF. CDR3 nucleotides: TGTGCCACCAGCAGAGATATAGGACAGGCCCTCCCAACCTTC.

The V gene is TRBV5-4, the J gene TRBJ1-6, with TRBD1 identical over 7 bases. This CDR3 spans 13 amino acids. CDR1 and CDR2 (germline): SGHNT, YYREEE (reference sequence). Trimming cost V 4 bases and J 7 bases; bases outside gene matches: 2. The CDR3 region is CASSTGQNSPLHF. CDR3 in DNA: TGTGCCAGCAGCACGGGACAGAATTCACCCCTCCACTTT.

This rearrangement joins TRBV28 to TRBJ1-2, with D unclear. The CDR3 has 12 residues. From germline, CDR1 is MDHEN and CDR2 SYDVKM. V shed 6 bases and J shed 8 bases, with 13 bases lying between them. CDR3 amino acids: CASRARWSGYTF. The CDR3 DNA sequence: TGTGCCAGCAGAGCCCGGTGGTCGGGCTACACCTTC.

The V call is TRBV30, the J call TRBJ1-1; unclear D gene. This CDR3 region has 12 residues. The germline V and J ends were trimmed by 0 bases and 0 bases, with 2 bases remaining between them. CDR1 and CDR2 (germline): GTSNPN, SVGIG (reference sequence). CDR3 loop: CAWSVVNTEAFF. CDR3 in DNA: TGTGCCTGGAGTGTAGTGAACACTGAAGCTTTCTTT.

The genes are TRBV19 and TRBJ1-1, with D unresolved. CDR1 and CDR2 (germline): LNHDA, SQIVND (reference sequence). V lost 5 bases and J lost 7, with 11 bases in between. The CDR3 consists of 12 residues. CDR3 sequence reads: CASSRFPYEAFF. CDR3 nucleotide sequence: TGTGCCAGTAGTCGATTTCCATATGAAGCTTTCTTT.

V is TRBV30 and J is TRBJ2-3; 8 bases align to TRBD2. This CDR3 region has 18 residues. The V gene's germline CDR1 is GTSNPN and CDR2 SVGIG (reference sequence). V was clipped by 0 bases and J by 3 bases; unmatched bases: 14. The CDR3 DNA reads TGTGCCTGGAGTGTGGGCGGTGAGCGGGAGCCTCGGACAGATACGCAGTATTTT. Protein sequence: CAWSVGGEREPRTDTQYF. Filled out from reference TRBV30 and TRBJ2-3, the complete variable domain reads SQTIHQWPATLVQPVGSPLSLECTVEGTSNPNLYWYRQAAGRGLQLLFYSVGIGQISSEVPQNLSASRPQDRQFILSSKKLLLSDSGFYLCAWSVGGEREPRTDTQYFGPGTRLTVL.

The chain joins TRBV11-3 to TRBJ2-1; D is perhaps TRBD2 (6 bases). V was trimmed by 0 bases and J by 9 bases, leaving 9 bases between them. This CDR3 has 13 amino acids. Germline loops: CDR1 SGHNT, CDR2 YENEEA. The CDR3 protein is CASSLDGSGEQFF. The DNA of the CDR3 is TGTGCCAGCAGCTTAGACGGGAGCGGTGAGCAGTTCTTC.

This chain links TRBV6-5 with TRBJ1-1; perhaps TRBD1 as D (5 bases). The CDR3 is made up of 12 amino acids. Deletions cut 7 bases from V and 1 base from J, with 7 bases between. Per the germline V gene, CDR1 is MNHEY and CDR2 is SVGAGI. The CDR3, as DNA: TGTGCCAGCATAGACAGGAACACTGAAGCTTTCTTT. This encodes CASIDRNTEAFF.